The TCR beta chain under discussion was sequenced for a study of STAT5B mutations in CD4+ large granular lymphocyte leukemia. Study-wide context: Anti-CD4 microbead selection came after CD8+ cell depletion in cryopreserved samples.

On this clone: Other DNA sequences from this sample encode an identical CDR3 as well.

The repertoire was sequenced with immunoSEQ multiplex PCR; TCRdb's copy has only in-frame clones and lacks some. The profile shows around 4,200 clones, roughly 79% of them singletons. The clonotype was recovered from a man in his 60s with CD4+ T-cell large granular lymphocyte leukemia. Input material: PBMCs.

CDR3 loop: CASSVRTGGHTGELFF. CDR3 coding DNA: TGTGCCAGCAGCGTGAGGACAGGGGGCCACACCGGGGAGCTGTTTTTT. The rearrangement joins TRBV9 to TRBJ2-2, with 11 bases fitting TRBD1. The V gene end was trimmed by 2 bases and the J gene end by 3 bases; junction bases not matched to a gene: 3. In germline, CDR1 is SGDLS, CDR2 YYNGEE. The CDR3 length is 16 residues.